Following are 22 T cell receptor beta chains from one sample sequenced in a study of T-cell reconstitution after alpha-beta-depleted transplantation in children. Unique molecular identifiers were built into the TCRbeta library. TCRdb analysed the PCR reads with MiXCR anew, one entry per CDR3 protein. The table lists 90,000 to 130,000 distinct CDR3 sequences, about 9.3% of them singletons. Sample: PBMCs from the stem cell graft donor, taken from the stem cell graft. These receptors all stem from a human donor who donated a stem cell graft to a child with acute lymphoblastic leukemia.

This clonotype was seen ten or more times. The chain employs TRBV12-3 or TRBV12-4 and TRBJ2-3, with TRBD2 matching over 7 bases. V lost 5 bases to trimming and J lost 0 bases; unmatched junction nucleotides: 8. The CDR3 length is 16 residues. As DNA, the CDR3 is TGTGCCAGCAGTGGGACTACTCGGACTAGCACAGATACGCAGTATTTT. This gives the protein CASSGTTRTSTDTQYF.

In this sample, this clonotype turned up many times. The chain couples TRBV11-2 to TRBJ1-5, with TRBD1 matching 9 bases. V lost 4 bases, J lost 1 base, and 5 bases stayed unmatched. CDR1 is SGHAT, CDR2 FQNNGV, per germline. This CDR3 has 16 amino acids. This chain's CDR3 is CASSWGTGQSNQPQHF. The CDR3 coding sequence is TGTGCCAGCAGCTGGGGGACAGGGCAGAGCAATCAGCCCCAGCATTTT.

This clonotype was observed many times. The gene calls are TRBV5-1 and TRBJ1-1; D unresolved. Germline loops: CDR1 SGHRS, CDR2 YFSETQ. This CDR3 contains 15 residues. The ends were cut back, 2 bases at V and 0 bases at J, with 11 bases in the middle. CDR3 sequence reads: CASSFGMGLNTEAFF. The CDR3 nucleotides read TGCGCCAGCAGCTTTGGGATGGGATTGAACACTGAAGCTTTCTTT.

This clonotype showed up many times. The rearrangement uses TRBV12-3 or TRBV12-4 and TRBJ1-1; 9 positions match TRBD1. Germline trimming cut 5 bases from V and 1 base from J; bases unmatched to any gene: 11. CDR3 length: 17 residues. The CDR3 protein is CASSRAGQGRKNTEAFF. Here the CDR3 DNA reads TGTGCCAGCAGTCGGGCCGGACAGGGGCGTAAGAACACTGAAGCTTTCTTT.

The chain is built from TRBV6-1 and TRBJ1-3; D remains ambiguous. The V gene lost 7 bases and the J gene lost 4 bases, with 11 bases spanning the gap. Germline CDR1 and CDR2: MNHNS and SASEGT. There are 13 residues in the CDR3. CDR3 DNA: TGTGCCAGCACAAGAGGTGAAGGAAACACCATATATTTT. This sequence encodes CASTRGEGNTIYF.

This clonotype appeared many times. The chain carries TRBV11-2 and TRBJ2-5; possible D gene TRBD1, 6 bases. Trimming shortened V by 1 base and J by 2 bases, and 11 bases separated the two germline ends. Looked up from germline, CDR1 is SGHAT and CDR2 is FQNNGV. CDR3 length: 15 residues. The CDR3 spells CASSLGGQQQETQYF. The CDR3 DNA is TGTGCCAGCAGCTTAGGTGGACAGCAGCAAGAGACCCAGTACTTC. The whole variable domain, filled in from reference TRBV11-2 and TRBJ2-5, reads EAGVAQSPRYKIIEKRQSVAFWCNPISGHATLYWYQQILGQGPKLLIQFQNNGVVDDSQLPKDRFSAERLKGVDSTLKIQPAKLEDSAVYLCASSLGGQQQETQYFGPGTRLLVL.

In this sample, this clonotype turned up many times. This sequence joins TRBV6-5 and TRBJ1-5; weak D call: TRBD1 (6 bases). The CDR3 sequence is 13 residues long. The germline V gene has CDR1 MNHEY and CDR2 SVGAGI. Deletions cut 2 bases from V and 7 bases from J, with 9 bases between. CDR3 coding DNA: TGTGCCAGCAGTTACACAGGGAGGCAGCCCCAGCATTTT. It yields the protein CASSYTGRQPQHF.

This clonotype was seen at least ten times. The chain has TRBV7-9 and TRBJ1-2; D is unclear. The CDR3 totals 13 residues. The V gene's germline CDR1 is SEHNR and CDR2 FQNEAQ (reference sequence). The V end lost 1 base, the J end lost 4 bases, and 7 bases lay between the germline ends. CDR3: CASSLEGLYGYTF. In DNA, the CDR3 is TGTGCCAGCAGCTTAGAGGGTCTCTATGGCTACACCTTC.

This clonotype was detected ten times or more. The chain couples TRBV24-1 to TRBJ2-1; TRBD1 is a possible D gene (5 bases). Trimming took 4 bases from V and 9 from J, leaving 15 bases between them. CDR1 and CDR2 from the germline V gene are KGHDR and SFDVKD. The CDR3 has 14 amino acids. The CDR3 DNA reads TGTGCCACCAGTGACCCCGGTCCTAGGGGTGAGCAGTTCTTC. Its translation is CATSDPGPRGEQFF.

This clonotype has only one observation. Just one base apart from a much larger clone, this may be a read error. This chain links TRBV12-3 or TRBV12-4 with TRBJ1-1; no definite D call. Trimming stripped 4 bases from V and 4 bases from J, with 10 bases between. The CDR3 loop spans 13 amino acids. The CDR3, as DNA: TGTGCCAGCAGTTGGGCCATTACCACTGAAGCTTTCTTT. Its translation: CASSWAITTEAFF.

This clonotype showed up just a few times. The CDR3 here is CASSLDRVNTGELFF. In DNA form, the CDR3 reads TGTGCCAGCAGTCTAGACAGGGTTAACACCGGGGAGCTGTTTTTT. The chain joins TRBV27 to TRBJ2-2; 7 bases are shared with TRBD1. V was pared by 5 bases and J by 2 bases, with 5 bases of the junction left unmatched. Germline-derived CDR1 and CDR2 are MNHEY and SMNVEV (reference sequence). CDR3 length: 15 amino acids.

This clonotype was recorded at least ten times. The chain couples TRBV5-1 to TRBJ1-1, with 9 nucleotides matching TRBD1. The CDR3 sequence is 14 residues long. J lost 5 bases, V lost 7 bases, and 9 bases had no gene match. CDR1 SGHRS and CDR2 YFSETQ come from the germline V gene. This chain's CDR3 is CASYHDRGVTEAFF. Written as DNA, the CDR3 is TGCGCCAGCTACCACGACAGGGGGGTGACTGAAGCTTTCTTT.

This clonotype was found many times. The chain combines TRBV9 with TRBJ2-7, with D maybe TRBD1 (5 bases). The CDR3 contains 15 residues. CDR1 and CDR2 (germline): SGDLS, YYNGEE. V was trimmed by 0 bases and J by 2 bases, leaving 12 bases between them. In DNA, the CDR3 is TGTGCCAGCAGCGTAGGACAGCTAGGGACCTACGAGCAGTACTTC. Its translation: CASSVGQLGTYEQYF. The full variable domain, in which reference TRBV9 and TRBJ2-7 provide the parts outside the CDR3, is DSGVTQTPKHLITATGQRVTLRCSPRSGDLSVYWYQQSLDQGLQFLIQYYNGEERAKGNILERFSAQQFPDLHSELNLSSLELGDSALYFCASSVGQLGTYEQYFGPGTRLTVT.

This clonotype was counted many times. The chain recombines TRBV3-1 with TRBJ2-1; 10 nucleotides align to TRBD2. The CDR3 loop spans 17 amino acids. V shed 2 bases, J shed 4 bases, and the junction held 8 bases outside the gene matches. Germline V gives CDR1 LGHDT, CDR2 YNNKEL (reference sequence). In DNA, the CDR3 is TGTGCCAGCAGCCAAAATAGCGGGGGGATTCTATACAATGAGCAGTTCTTC. Protein sequence: CASSQNSGGILYNEQFF.

This clonotype has ten or more counts. The gene calls are TRBV20-1 and TRBJ2-1, with TRBD2 matching 8 bases. The CDR3 is 17 residues long. The V segment lost 0 bases and the J segment 0 bases; nucleotides outside the gene matches: 7. Per germline, CDR1 DFQATT and CDR2 SNEGSKA (reference sequence). The CDR3 is CSAREGVAGPSYNEQFF. CDR3 DNA: TGCAGTGCTAGAGAGGGGGTAGCGGGGCCCTCCTACAATGAGCAGTTCTTC.

This clonotype showed up many times. In DNA, the CDR3 is TGTGCCAGCAGGCTCAGTTACGAGCAGTACTTC. Encoded protein: CASRLSYEQYF. The rearrangement links TRBV12-3 or TRBV12-4 to TRBJ2-7; no definite D call. The CDR3 sequence is 11 residues long. Trimming cost V 6 bases and J 4 bases, with 7 bases left between them.

Ten or more counts support this clonotype. The V and J genes are TRBV7-6 and TRBJ2-2; TRBD1 agrees at 10 bases. CDR3 size: 16 residues. V lost 1 base, J lost 4 bases, and 3 bases stayed unmatched. CDR1 and CDR2 from the germline V gene are SGHVS and FNYEAQ. The chain's CDR3 is CASSLGTGGVTGELFF. The CDR3 nucleotides are TGTGCCAGCAGCTTAGGGACAGGGGGGGTCACCGGGGAGCTGTTTTTT.

This clonotype was recorded at least ten times. The chain is built from TRBV28 and TRBJ2-3, with 7 bases matching TRBD1. V was clipped by 6 bases and J by 1 base; unmatched bases: 4. This CDR3 is built from 14 residues. CDR1 MDHEN and CDR2 SYDVKM come from the germline V gene. In DNA form, the CDR3 reads TGTGCCAGCAGGACAGGGAGAGGCACAGATACGCAGTATTTT. Translating gives CASRTGRGTDTQYF.

Details on this clonotype: At one boundary the junction diverges from the germline segment, which might be a read error. V gene TRBV12-3 or TRBV12-4 combines with J gene TRBJ1-1; D unresolved. This CDR3 is built from 13 residues. The CDR3 region is CASSLQKNTEAFF. CDR3 DNA: TGTGCCAGCAGTTTACAGAAGAACACTGAAGCCTTCTTT.

The V gene is TRBV29-1, the J gene TRBJ2-1; D gene ambiguous. Germline V gives CDR1 SQVTM, CDR2 ANQGSEA. Trimming took 1 base from V and 7 from J, leaving 5 bases between them. The CDR3 loop spans 11 amino acids. The CDR3 spells CSVEGNNEQFF. The CDR3 DNA sequence: TGCAGCGTTGAAGGTAATAATGAGCAGTTCTTC.

This clonotype was detected a few times. A single base separates this from a much larger clone, so it may be a read error. The chain combines TRBV6-5 with TRBJ2-4; D not resolved. Germline CDR1 reads MNHEY; CDR2 reads SVGAGI. The CDR3 is made up of 14 amino acids. The CDR3 DNA reads TGTGCCAGCAGTTACTCCCGGTCTTGGAACAGTCAGTACTTC. Residues: CASSYSRSWNSQYF.

A remark on this clonotype: This clone may be a read error of a much larger clone one base away. The V call is TRBV20-1, the J call TRBJ1-1, with D perhaps matching TRBD1 (6 bases). The CDR3 length is 15 residues. V was clipped by 5 bases and J by 1 base, with 17 bases between them. Germline loops: CDR1 DFQATT, CDR2 SNEGSKA (reference sequence). The CDR3: CSAPSPTGANTEAFF. For the CDR3, the DNA is TGCAGTGCTCCGTCCCCGACAGGAGCGAACACTGAAGCTTTCTTT.